A few counts support the clone carrying this T cell receptor (beta chain). J lost 9 bases, V lost 4 bases, and 4 bases had no gene match. This CDR3 has 13 amino acids. The germline V gene encodes CDR1 SGHRS and CDR2 YFSETQ. TCRdb reanalysed the 5' RACE reads using MiXCR and keeps one entry per CDR3 protein. Here the sample spans some 730,000 distinct CDR3 sequences, 15% to 20% being singletons. This entry is derived from a study of identical twins. Another study also made use of these data, one on T cells expressing NK-cell markers. Turning to that study: Beta-chain profiling covered CD3+CD56+NKG2C+, CD3+CD56+NKG2C- and CD3+CD56-NKG2C+ sorted subsets.

This sequence joins TRBV5-1 and TRBJ1-6; 7 bases agree with TRBD1. The sample consisted of PBMCs. The sequence came from a woman under 30 in good health. This CDR3 reads CASSPGQTSPLHF. The CDR3 nucleotides are TGCGCCAGCAGCCCGGGACAGACTTCACCCCTCCACTTT.